This T cell receptor (beta chain) was retrieved from a study of blood T cells in healthy people across ages. A sample-barcoded 5' primer and a J-beta primer mix were used in a second PCR of about 6 to 12 cycles. One entry per CDR3 protein, called by TCRdb with MiXCR from the 5' RACE reads. The sample lists some 760,000 distinct CDR3 sequences, just under 25% occurring once. The CDR3 is made up of 17 amino acids. Trimming at V came to 6 bases and at J to 0 bases, leaving 10 bases not matched to a gene. CDR1 MNHEY and CDR2 SMNVEV come from the germline V gene (reference sequence). The sample also formed part of further work on T cells of mothers and their children. That report notes: Second-PCR primer M1S introduced sample barcodes and 2-4 random nucleotides.

V and J are TRBV27 and TRBJ2-1; 8 bases align to TRBD1. The source of this sequence is a boy aged 10-17 years in good health. The source material was blood. In DNA, the CDR3 is TGTGCCAGCAGCCCCGGACAGGGTCAACGCTCCTACAATGAGCAGTTCTTC. Its translation is CASSPGQGQRSYNEQFF.